This T cell receptor beta chain was recorded in a study of blood T cell repertoires in COVID-19. Looking at the study overall: Samples taken during acute and convalescent COVID-19 were collected in the United States, Italy and Spain.

The CDR3 is 16 amino acids. V was trimmed by 3 bases and J by 0 bases, leaving 14 bases between them. Germline V CDR1 and CDR2: MGHDK, SYGVNS. Original methodology: Cell counts per sample came from amplifying reference gene primers. Data came from immunoSEQ multiplex PCR; TCRdb stores just in-frame clones and leaves some out. V and J calls and clone size are those listed in that table; D and trimming were worked out from the DNA. Of under 85,000 clones detected, approximately 83% appear once; the ten largest clones hold 16%. Seattle patients were enrolled while actively infected and followed longitudinally.

This sequence joins TRBV25-1 and TRBJ1-2; D is perhaps TRBD1 (6 bases). The sequenced sample consisted of peripheral blood. This sequence was found in a man in his forties with COVID-19, enrolled during active disease. The CDR3 loop is CASSDPNRDPNYGYTF. The CDR3 DNA sequence: TGTGCCAGCAGTGACCCAAACAGGGACCCTAACTATGGCTACACCTTC.